The rows below give T cell receptor beta chains drawn from one sample of a study of T cell responses to AZD1222 COVID-19 vaccine. The protocol was immunoSEQ multiplex PCR, while the TCRdb copy is restricted to in-frame clones and leaves out a portion. This sample has about 78,000 clones, with about 85% found just once. The sample was peripheral blood, taken on day 0 of AZD1222 vaccination. The receptors shown here come from an adult in good health. The CDR3 runs from the conserved cysteine through the conserved F or W. The D gene is left open where the match is weak.

>TRBV15|TRBJ2-1|-
CATSRVVNEQFF
TGTGCCACCAGCAGGGTCGTCAATGAGCAGTTCTTC
>TRBV28|TRBJ1-4|-
CASSRPGDHNEKLFF
TGTGCCAGCAGCCGCCCGGGGGACCACAATGAAAAACTGTTTTTT
>TRBV5-4|TRBJ1-1|TRBD1
CASSLEGQGVGWTEAFF
TGTGCCAGCAGCCTGGAGGGACAGGGGGTAGGTTGGACTGAAGCTTTCTTT
>TRBV6-5|TRBJ2-1|TRBD2
CASSYRSSGRNEQFF
TGTGCCAGCAGTTACAGGTCTAGCGGGAGGAATGAGCAGTTCTTC
>TRBV11-3|TRBJ2-1|TRBD2
CASSLASGSYEQFF
TGTGCCAGCAGCTTAGCTAGCGGGAGCTATGAGCAGTTCTTC
>TRBV9|TRBJ2-3|-
CASSVALKIGSTDTQYF
TGTGCCAGCAGCGTAGCGCTCAAGATCGGGAGCACAGATACGCAGTATTTT
>TRBV19|TRBJ1-5|-
CASSTRWDQPQHF
TGTGCCAGTAGTACAAGGTGGGATCAGCCCCAGCATTTT
>TRBV3-1/TRBV3-2|TRBJ1-1|-
CASSQWGLDTEAFF
TGTGCCAGCAGCCAATGGGGGCTGGACACTGAAGCTTTCTTT
>TRBV14|TRBJ2-5|-
CASSRPGAPGQLKETQYF
TGTGCCAGCAGCCGACCGGGGGCTCCGGGACAGTTAAAAGAGACCCAGTACTTC
>TRBV5-4|TRBJ1-2|TRBD1
CASSLGPGQGAAGTF
TGTGCCAGCAGCTTGGGACCGGGACAGGGGGCGGCGGGCACCTTC
>TRBV15|TRBJ2-2|-
CATRGTEGRTGELFF
TGTGCCACCAGGGGGACTGAAGGGAGGACCGGGGAGCTGTTTTTT
>TRBV7-9|TRBJ1-1|TRBD1
CASGSGGGTEAFF
TGTGCCAGCGGATCAGGGGGAGGGACTGAAGCTTTCTTT
>TRBV7-2|TRBJ1-2|-
CASSPHPQGGDYGYTF
TGTGCCAGCAGCCCACACCCACAGGGAGGTGACTATGGCTACACCTTC
>TRBV5-4|TRBJ2-1|-
CASTSGWGGDEQFF
TGTGCCAGCACCTCTGGGTGGGGAGGCGATGAGCAGTTCTTC
>TRBV6-1|TRBJ1-5|-
CASSEDWSNQPQHF
TGTGCCAGCAGTGAAGACTGGAGTAATCAGCCCCAGCATTTT
>TRBV6-1|TRBJ2-4|-
CASSEAPWGTLKAKNIQYF
TGTGCCAGCAGTGAAGCCCCATGGGGGACACTTAAAGCCAAAAACATTCAGTACTTC
>TRBV14|TRBJ2-2|-
CASSQDLGSGGVGDTGELFF
TGTGCCAGCAGCCAAGATCTGGGTAGCGGAGGAGTCGGGGACACCGGGGAGCTGTTTTTT
>TRBV20-1|TRBJ2-5|-
CSASDGETQYF
TGCAGTGCTTCGGACGGAGAGACCCAGTACTTC
>TRBV14|TRBJ2-1|-
CASSQDGVRGDEQFF
TGTGCCAGCAGCCAAGATGGGGTCAGGGGCGATGAGCAGTTCTTC
>TRBV10-3|TRBJ2-2|-
CAISGSNTGELFF
TGTGCCATCAGTGGTAGTAACACCGGGGAGCTGTTTTTT
>TRBV15|TRBJ2-7|TRBD1
CATSKPDRSPEQYF
TGTGCCACCAGCAAACCGGACAGGTCCCCCGAGCAGTACTTC
>TRBV19|TRBJ2-7|-
CASSSGPYEQYF
TGTGCCAGTAGTTCGGGGCCCTACGAGCAGTACTTC
>TRBV7-6|TRBJ1-3|-
CASSLNVGYSGNTIYF
TGTGCCAGCAGCTTAAATGTCGGCTACTCTGGAAACACCATATATTTT
>TRBV5-1|TRBJ1-4|-
CASSSDWREKLFF
TGCGCCAGCAGCTCGGACTGGCGGGAAAAACTGTTTTTT
>TRBV10-3|TRBJ1-5|-
CAISESAGAGQPQHF
TGTGCCATCAGTGAGTCGGCGGGCGCGGGGCAGCCCCAGCATTTT
>TRBV25-1|TRBJ1-2|-
CASSTRQGSGYTF
TGTGCCAGCAGTACTCGTCAGGGGTCTGGCTACACCTTC
>TRBV6-2/TRBV6-3|TRBJ2-7|TRBD1
CASRPTGDWGYEQYF
TGTGCCAGCAGGCCTACAGGGGATTGGGGCTACGAGCAGTACTTC
>TRBV10-3|TRBJ1-2|TRBD1
CAIGTGGNYGYTF
TGTGCCATCGGTACAGGGGGAAACTATGGCTACACCTTC
>TRBV24-1|TRBJ2-1|TRBD2
CATSDSGTRVEQFF
TGTGCCACCAGTGATTCCGGGACTAGAGTTGAGCAGTTCTTC
>TRBV2|TRBJ1-1|TRBD1
CASRETGSANTEAFF
TGTGCCAGCAGGGAGACAGGGTCTGCAAACACTGAAGCTTTCTTT
>TRBV14|TRBJ2-5|-
CASSLPTGTQYF
TGTGCCAGCAGCCTACCCACGGGGACCCAGTACTTC